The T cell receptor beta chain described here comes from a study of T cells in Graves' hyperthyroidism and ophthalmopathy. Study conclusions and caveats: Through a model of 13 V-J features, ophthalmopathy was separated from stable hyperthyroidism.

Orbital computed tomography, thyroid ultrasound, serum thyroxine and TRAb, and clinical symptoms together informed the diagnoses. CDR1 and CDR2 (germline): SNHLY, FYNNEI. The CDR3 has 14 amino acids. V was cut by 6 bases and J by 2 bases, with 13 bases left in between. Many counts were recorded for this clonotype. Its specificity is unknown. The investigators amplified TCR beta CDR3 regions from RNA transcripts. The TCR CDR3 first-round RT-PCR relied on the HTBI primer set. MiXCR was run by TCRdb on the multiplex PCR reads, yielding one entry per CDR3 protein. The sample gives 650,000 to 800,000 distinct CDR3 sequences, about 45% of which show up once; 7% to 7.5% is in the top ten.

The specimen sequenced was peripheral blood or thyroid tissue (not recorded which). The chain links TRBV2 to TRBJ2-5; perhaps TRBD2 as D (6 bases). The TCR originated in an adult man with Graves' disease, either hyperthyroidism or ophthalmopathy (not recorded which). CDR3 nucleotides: TGTGCCAGCAGGCGGGACTCCCCACAAGAGACCCAGTACTTC. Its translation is CASRRDSPQETQYF.